This TCR beta chain was recovered during a study of blood T cell repertoires in COVID-19. Study as a whole: The United States, Italy and Spain were the sources of the acute and convalescent COVID-19 samples. The cDNA or gDNA used as material had been derived from T cells, B-cell-depleted T cells, or PBMCs.

Germline CDR1 is LNHDA and CDR2 is SQIVND (reference sequence). There are 13 residues in the CDR3. Data came from immunoSEQ multiplex PCR; TCRdb stores just in-frame clones and leaves some out. The table records under 150,000 clones, approximately 84% of them present only once. As concerns this clone: The junction departs from the called germline gene at one end, perhaps through a read error.

The receptor was derived from a man aged 70 or older with active or convalescent COVID-19. This rearrangement joins TRBV19 to TRBJ1-1; perhaps TRBD1 as D (6 bases). The sequencing input was peripheral blood. CDR3 sequence: CAGTKGSVMEAFF. In DNA, the CDR3 is TGCGCCGGGACAAAAGGATCCGTCATGGAAGCTTTCTTT.